This T cell receptor (beta chain) was retrieved from a study of blood T cell repertoires in COVID-19. For the study at large: Acute and convalescent COVID-19 specimens originated in the United States, Italy and Spain. Sources were T cells, B-cell-depleted T cells, or PBMCs; the material itself was cDNA or gDNA.

Per the authors' pipeline: Amplified reference gene primers provided the basis for estimating nucleated cell counts. Assay used: immunoSEQ multiplex PCR; TCRdb lists only in-frame clones, some missing. The D gene and trimming were derived from the DNA, and the V and J assignments and clone size from that table. The sample has a few hundred thousand clones, 86% seen once. This CDR3 has 15 residues. Germline loops: CDR1 MNHEY, CDR2 SMNVEV (reference sequence). V lost 5 bases and J lost 11; bases outside the gene matches: 11. The sample holds one count of this clone. The sample consisted of peripheral blood. The source is an elderly man with acute or convalescent COVID-19. This chain uses TRBV27 with TRBJ1-6, with TRBD1 matching over 8 bases. The CDR3 DNA follows: TGTGCCAGCAGTCCCGAGACAGGGGTCCGTGCACCCCTCCACTTT. It translates to CASSPETGVRAPLHF.